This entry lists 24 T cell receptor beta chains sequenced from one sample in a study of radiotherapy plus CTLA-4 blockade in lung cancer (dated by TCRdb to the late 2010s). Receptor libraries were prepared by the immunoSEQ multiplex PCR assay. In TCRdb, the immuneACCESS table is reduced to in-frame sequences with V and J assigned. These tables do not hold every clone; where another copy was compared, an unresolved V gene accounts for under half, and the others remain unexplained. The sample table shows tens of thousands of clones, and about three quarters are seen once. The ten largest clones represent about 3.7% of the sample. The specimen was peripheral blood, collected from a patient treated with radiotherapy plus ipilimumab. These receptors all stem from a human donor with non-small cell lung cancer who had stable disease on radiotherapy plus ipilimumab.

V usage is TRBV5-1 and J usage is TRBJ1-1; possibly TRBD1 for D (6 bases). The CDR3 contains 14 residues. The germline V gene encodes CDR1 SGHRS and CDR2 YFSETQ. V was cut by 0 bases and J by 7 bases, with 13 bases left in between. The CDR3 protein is CASSLEATGSEAFF. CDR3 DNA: TGCGCCAGCAGCTTGGAGGCAACAGGGAGTGAAGCTTTCTTT.

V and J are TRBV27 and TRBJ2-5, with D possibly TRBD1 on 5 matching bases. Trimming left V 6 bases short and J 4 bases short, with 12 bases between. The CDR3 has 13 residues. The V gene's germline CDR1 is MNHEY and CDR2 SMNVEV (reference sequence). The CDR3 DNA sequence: TGTGCCAGCAGCTTGGCAGGGCGAGAGACCCAGTACTTC. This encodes CASSLAGRETQYF.

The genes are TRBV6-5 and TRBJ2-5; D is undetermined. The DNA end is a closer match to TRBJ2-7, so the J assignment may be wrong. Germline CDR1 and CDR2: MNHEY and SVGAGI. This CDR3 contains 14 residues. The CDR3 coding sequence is TGTGCCAGCAGCCCAGACACCCTCCTCGACGAGCAGTACTTC. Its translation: CASSPDTLLDEQYF.

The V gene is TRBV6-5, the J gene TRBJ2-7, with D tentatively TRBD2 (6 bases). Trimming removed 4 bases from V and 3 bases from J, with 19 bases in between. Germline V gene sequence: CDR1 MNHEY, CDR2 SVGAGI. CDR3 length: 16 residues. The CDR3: CASSSLGLGFLYEQYF. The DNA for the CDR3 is TGTGCCAGCAGTTCCCTGGGACTGGGGTTTCTCTACGAGCAGTACTTC.

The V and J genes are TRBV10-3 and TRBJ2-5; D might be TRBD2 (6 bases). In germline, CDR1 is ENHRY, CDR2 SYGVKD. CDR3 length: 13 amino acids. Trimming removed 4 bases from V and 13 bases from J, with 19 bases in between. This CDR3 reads CAISATTRDYPYF. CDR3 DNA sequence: TGTGCCATCAGTGCAACGACTAGGGATTACCCGTACTTC.

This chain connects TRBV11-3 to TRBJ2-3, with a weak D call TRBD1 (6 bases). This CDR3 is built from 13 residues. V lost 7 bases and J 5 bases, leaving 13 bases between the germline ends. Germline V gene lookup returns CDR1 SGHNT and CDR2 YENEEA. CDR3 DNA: TGTGCCAGCACCATCCAAGGGGGAGATACGCAGTATTTT. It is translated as CASTIQGGDTQYF.

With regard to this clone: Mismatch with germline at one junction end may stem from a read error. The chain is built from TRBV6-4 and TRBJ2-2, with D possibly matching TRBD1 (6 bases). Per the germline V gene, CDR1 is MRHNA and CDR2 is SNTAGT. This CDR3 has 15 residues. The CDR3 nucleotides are TGTGCCAGCAGGGCTGCCCCAACCGGGCCAGGGGCGCTGTTTTTT. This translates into CASRAAPTGPGALFF.

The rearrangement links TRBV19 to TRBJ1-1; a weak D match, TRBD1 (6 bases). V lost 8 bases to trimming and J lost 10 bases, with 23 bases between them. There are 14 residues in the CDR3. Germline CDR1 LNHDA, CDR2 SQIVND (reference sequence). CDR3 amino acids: CASASLRQEKVAFF. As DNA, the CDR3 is TGTGCCAGTGCCTCTTTGCGACAGGAGAAGGTAGCTTTCTTT.

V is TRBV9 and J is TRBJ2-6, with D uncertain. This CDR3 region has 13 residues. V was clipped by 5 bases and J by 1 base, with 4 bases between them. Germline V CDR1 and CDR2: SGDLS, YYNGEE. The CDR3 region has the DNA TGTGCCAGCAGTTCTTCTGGGGCCAACGTCCTGACTTTC. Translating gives CASSSSGANVLTF.

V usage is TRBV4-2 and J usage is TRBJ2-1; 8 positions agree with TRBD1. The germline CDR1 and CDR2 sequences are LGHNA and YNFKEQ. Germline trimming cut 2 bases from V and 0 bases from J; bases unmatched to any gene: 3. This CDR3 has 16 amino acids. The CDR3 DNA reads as TGTGCCAGCAGCCAACGCGGACAGGGCTCCTACAATGAGCAGTTCTTC. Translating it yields CASSQRGQGSYNEQFF.

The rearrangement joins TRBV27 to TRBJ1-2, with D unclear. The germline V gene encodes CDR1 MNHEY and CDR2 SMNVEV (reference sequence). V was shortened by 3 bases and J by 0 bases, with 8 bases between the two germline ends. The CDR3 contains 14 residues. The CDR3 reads CASSFKGANYGYTF. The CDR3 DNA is TGTGCCAGCAGTTTCAAAGGAGCTAACTATGGCTACACCTTC.

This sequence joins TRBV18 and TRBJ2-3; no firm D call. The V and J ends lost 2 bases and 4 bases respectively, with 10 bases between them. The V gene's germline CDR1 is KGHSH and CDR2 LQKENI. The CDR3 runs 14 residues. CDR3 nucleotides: TGTGCCAGCTCACCAGAAGGTTTGGCAGATACGCAGTATTTT. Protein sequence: CASSPEGLADTQYF.

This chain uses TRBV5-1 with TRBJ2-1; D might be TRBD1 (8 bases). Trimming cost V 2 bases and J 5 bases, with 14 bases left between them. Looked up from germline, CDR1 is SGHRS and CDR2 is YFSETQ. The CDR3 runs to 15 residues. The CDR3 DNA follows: TGCGCCAGCAGCTTACAGGGGGGGTCCCACAATGAGCAGTTCTTC. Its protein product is CASSLQGGSHNEQFF.

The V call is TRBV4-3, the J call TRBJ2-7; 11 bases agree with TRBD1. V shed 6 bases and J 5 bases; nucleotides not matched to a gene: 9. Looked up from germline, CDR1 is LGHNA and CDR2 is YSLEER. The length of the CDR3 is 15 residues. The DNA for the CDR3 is TGCGCCAGCAGTCGAACGGGACAGGGGGGCAACGAGCAGTACTTC. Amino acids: CASSRTGQGGNEQYF.

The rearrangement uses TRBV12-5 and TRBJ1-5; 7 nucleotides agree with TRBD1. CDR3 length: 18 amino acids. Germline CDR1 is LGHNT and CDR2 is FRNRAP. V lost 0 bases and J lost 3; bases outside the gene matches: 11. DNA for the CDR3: TGTGCTAGTGGTTTGGTAGGTGTAGACAGGGATAACAATCAGCCCCAGCATTTT. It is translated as CASGLVGVDRDNNQPQHF.

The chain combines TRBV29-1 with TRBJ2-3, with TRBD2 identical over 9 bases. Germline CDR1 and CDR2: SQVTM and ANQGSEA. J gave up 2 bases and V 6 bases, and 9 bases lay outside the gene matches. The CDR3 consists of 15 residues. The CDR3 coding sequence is TGCAGCGTAGGGGTGGCGGGAGGGCTCACAGATACGCAGTATTTT. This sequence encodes CSVGVAGGLTDTQYF.

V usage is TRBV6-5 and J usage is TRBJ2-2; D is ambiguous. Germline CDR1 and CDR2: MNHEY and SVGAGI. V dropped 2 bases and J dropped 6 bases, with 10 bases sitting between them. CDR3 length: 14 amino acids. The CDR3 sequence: CASSYIPGPGELFF. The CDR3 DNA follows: TGTGCCAGCAGTTACATCCCTGGGCCCGGGGAGCTGTTTTTT.

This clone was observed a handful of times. The CDR3 nucleotides read TGTGCCAGTAGTTTCTCAAAACGGACAGGGATCGGGGAGCTGTTTTTT. It is translated as CASSFSKRTGIGELFF. The chain couples TRBV19 to TRBJ2-2; 8 bases are shared with TRBD1. Looked up from germline, CDR1 is LNHDA and CDR2 is SQIVND (reference sequence). Germline trimming cut 5 bases from V and 7 bases from J; bases unmatched to any gene: 12. This CDR3 has 16 amino acids.

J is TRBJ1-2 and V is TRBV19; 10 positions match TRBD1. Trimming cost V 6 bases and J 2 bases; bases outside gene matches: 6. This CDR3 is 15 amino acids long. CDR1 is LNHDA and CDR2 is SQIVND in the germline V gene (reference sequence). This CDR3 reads CASRPGTGANYGYTF. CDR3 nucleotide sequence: TGTGCCAGTAGGCCTGGGACAGGGGCCAACTATGGCTACACCTTC.

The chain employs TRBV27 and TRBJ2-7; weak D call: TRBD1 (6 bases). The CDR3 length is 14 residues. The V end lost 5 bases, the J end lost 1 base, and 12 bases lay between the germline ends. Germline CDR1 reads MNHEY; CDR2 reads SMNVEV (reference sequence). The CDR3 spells CASSPDRRSYEQYF. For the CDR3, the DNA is TGTGCCAGCAGTCCTGACAGGCGTTCCTACGAGCAGTACTTC.

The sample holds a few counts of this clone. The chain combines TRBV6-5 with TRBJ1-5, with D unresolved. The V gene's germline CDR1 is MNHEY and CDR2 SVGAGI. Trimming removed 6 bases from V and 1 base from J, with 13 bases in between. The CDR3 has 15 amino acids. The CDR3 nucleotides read TGTGCCAGCAGGCCTGCACCCTGGAGCAATCAGCCCCAGCATTTT. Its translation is CASRPAPWSNQPQHF.

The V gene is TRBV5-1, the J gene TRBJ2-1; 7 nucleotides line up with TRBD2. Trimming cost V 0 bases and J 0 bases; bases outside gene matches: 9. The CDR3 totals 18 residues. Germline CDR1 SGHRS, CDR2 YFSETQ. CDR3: CASSLEEERDSSYNEQFF. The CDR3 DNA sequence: TGCGCCAGCAGCTTGGAAGAGGAGCGGGATAGCTCCTACAATGAGCAGTTCTTC.

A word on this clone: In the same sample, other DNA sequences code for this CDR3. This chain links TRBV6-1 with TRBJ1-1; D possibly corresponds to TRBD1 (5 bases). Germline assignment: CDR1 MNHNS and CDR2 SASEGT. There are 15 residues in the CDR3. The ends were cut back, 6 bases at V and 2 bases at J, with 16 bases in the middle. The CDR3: CASRGGTDTNTEAFF. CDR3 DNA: TGTGCCAGCAGGGGGGGGACCGATACAAACACTGAAGCTTTCTTT.

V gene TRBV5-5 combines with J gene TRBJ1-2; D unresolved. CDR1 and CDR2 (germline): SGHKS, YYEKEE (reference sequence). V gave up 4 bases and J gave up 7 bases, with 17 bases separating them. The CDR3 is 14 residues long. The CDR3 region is CASSPRVEGSGYTF. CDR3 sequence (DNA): TGTGCCAGCAGCCCCCGGGTCGAGGGCTCTGGCTACACCTTC.